This entry is about one T cell receptor beta chain. The antigen it recognizes is unknown. No qualities accompany the bases; no much larger clone lies one base away. This specimen belongs to a study of CD8 T cells in ankylosing spondylitis (dated by TCRdb to the late 2010s). Regarding the complete study: T cell receptor beta repertoires were profiled in healthy donors and ankylosing spondylitis patients so that disease-linked TCR variants could be found. The full study cohort comprised 20 to 25 ankylosing spondylitis patients and roughly 100 healthy donors. Samples of peripheral blood were taken, and for ankylosing spondylitis patients, synovial fluid was collected as well. What the authors observed across the whole study: According to the report, matched synovial fluid samples from ankylosing spondylitis patients were significantly enriched for the disease-linked clones. In peripheral blood, the disease-linked clones were found at relatively low frequencies and had a CD8+ phenotype. Some TCR beta motif variants had previously been reported in synovial fluid and blood of reactive arthritis patients, which suggested common disease-initiation mechanisms. Blood from ankylosing spondylitis patients appeared to be characterized by a TCR beta motif made up of 8 or 9 highly homologous amino acid variants.

Sequenced on an Illumina HiSeq 2500. Quantitative 5'-RACE with molecular barcodes was the method used to prepare the TCR beta libraries. Per the source publication's procedure: Disease-linked TCR variants were identified with a new computational method built on a probabilistic model of VDJ rearrangement. The public reads were reprocessed in TCRdb via fastp at Q25 and MiXCR, keeping in-frame beta chains. Entries that share a CDR3 protein sequence are merged under the most common genes and DNA. In this record, the V and J calls reflect TCRdb's handling and not the investigators' own analysis. Within this sample are about 420,000 distinct CDR3 sequences, with approximately 20% of them counted one time only. Roughly a sixth of the sample is taken by the ten largest. The receptor's source is a male donor with ankylosing spondylitis. The source material was blood, either unsorted or a sorted T cell fraction (not recorded which).

CDR3 protein: CASSLDPAGQGTDTQYF. The bases are TGTGCCAGCAGCTTAGATCCAGCGGGACAGGGGACAGATACGCAGTATTTT. Here the chain combines TRBV11-3 and TRBJ2-3; TRBD1 aligns with 10 central bases. V trim: 0 bases; J trim: 3 bases; unmatched bases: 6. The CDR3 starts with the cysteine, ends with the phenylalanine, and has 17 residues. The retained sequence is limited to the CDR3, 51 bases, with the frame set at the first base. Sequences SGHNT (CDR1) and YENEEA (CDR2) are obtained from the germline V gene.